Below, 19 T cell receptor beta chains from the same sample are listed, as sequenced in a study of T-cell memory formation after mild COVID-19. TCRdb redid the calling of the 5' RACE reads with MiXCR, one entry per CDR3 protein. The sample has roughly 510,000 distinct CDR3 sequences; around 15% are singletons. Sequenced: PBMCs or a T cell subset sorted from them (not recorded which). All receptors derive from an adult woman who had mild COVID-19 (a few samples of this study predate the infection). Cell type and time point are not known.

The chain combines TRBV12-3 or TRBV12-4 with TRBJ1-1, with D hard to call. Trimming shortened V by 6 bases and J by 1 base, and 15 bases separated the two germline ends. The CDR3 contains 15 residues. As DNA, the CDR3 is TGTGCCAGCAGGAATGGGCAGGTTCCGAACACTGAAGCTTTCTTT. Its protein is CASRNGQVPNTEAFF.

This CDR3 reads CASSGQNSYEQYF. CDR3 nucleotides: TGTGCCAGCAGCGGACAGAACTCCTACGAGCAGTACTTC. The chain joins TRBV2 to TRBJ2-7, with D possibly being TRBD1 (6 bases). CDR1 SNHLY and CDR2 FYNNEI come from the germline V gene. Trimming took off 6 bases at V and 0 bases at J, with 9 bases between the two ends. The CDR3 totals 13 residues.

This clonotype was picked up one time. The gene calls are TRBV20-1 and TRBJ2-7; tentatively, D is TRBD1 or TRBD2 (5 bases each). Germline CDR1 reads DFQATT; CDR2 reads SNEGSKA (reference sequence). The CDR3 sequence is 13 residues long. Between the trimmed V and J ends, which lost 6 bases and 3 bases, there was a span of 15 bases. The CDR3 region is CSAGAGLGYEQYF. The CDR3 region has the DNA TGCAGTGCCGGGGCCGGGCTGGGCTACGAGCAGTACTTC.

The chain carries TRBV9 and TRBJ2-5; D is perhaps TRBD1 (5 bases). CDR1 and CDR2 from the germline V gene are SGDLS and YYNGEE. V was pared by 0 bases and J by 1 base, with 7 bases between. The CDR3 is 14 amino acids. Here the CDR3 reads CASSVEDSQETQYF. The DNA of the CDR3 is TGTGCCAGCAGCGTAGAAGACAGCCAAGAGACCCAGTACTTC.

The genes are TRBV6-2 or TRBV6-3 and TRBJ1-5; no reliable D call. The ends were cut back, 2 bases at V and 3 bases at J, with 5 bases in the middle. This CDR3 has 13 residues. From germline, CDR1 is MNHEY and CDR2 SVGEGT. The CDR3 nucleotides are TGTGCCAGCAGTTACCAAATCAATCAGCCCCAGCATTTT. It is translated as CASSYQINQPQHF.

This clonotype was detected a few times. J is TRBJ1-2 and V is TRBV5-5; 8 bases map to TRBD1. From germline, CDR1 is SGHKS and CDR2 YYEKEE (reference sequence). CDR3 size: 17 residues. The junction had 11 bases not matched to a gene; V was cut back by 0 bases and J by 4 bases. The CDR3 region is CASSLDPPGQAIYGYTF. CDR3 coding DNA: TGTGCCAGCAGCTTGGATCCTCCGGGACAGGCAATCTATGGCTACACCTTC.

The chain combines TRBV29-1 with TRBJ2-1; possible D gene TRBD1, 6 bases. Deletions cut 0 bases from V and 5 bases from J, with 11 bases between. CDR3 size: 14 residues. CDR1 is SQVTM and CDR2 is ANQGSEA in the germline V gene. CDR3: CSVEERQEDNEQFF. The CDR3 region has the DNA TGCAGCGTTGAAGAGCGACAGGAGGACAATGAGCAGTTCTTC.

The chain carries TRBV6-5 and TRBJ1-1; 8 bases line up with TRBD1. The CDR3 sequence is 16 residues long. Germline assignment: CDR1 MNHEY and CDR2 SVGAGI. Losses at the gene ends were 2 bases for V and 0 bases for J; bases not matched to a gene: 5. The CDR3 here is CASSYGAGGLNTEAFF. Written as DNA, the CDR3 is TGTGCCAGCAGTTACGGGGCAGGGGGCTTGAACACTGAAGCTTTCTTT.

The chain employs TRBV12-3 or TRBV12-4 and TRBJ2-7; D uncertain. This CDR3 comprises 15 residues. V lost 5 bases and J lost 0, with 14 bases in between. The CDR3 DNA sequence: TGTGCCAGCAGTCCCCAGCAGGTTAGCTCCTACGAGCAGTACTTC. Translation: CASSPQQVSSYEQYF.

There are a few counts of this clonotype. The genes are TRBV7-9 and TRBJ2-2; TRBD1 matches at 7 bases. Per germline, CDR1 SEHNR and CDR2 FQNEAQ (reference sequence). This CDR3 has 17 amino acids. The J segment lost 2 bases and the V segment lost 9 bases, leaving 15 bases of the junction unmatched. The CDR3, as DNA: TGTGCCAGTACCTTTCGCCCGGGACAGATAAACACCGGGGAGCTGTTTTTT. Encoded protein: CASTFRPGQINTGELFF. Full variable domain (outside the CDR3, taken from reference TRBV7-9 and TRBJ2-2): DTGVSQNPRHKITKRGQNVTFRCDPISEHNRLYWYRQTLGQGPEFLTYFQNEAQLEKSRLLSDRFSAERPKGSFSTLEIQRTEQGDSAMYLCASTFRPGQINTGELFFGEGSRLTVL.

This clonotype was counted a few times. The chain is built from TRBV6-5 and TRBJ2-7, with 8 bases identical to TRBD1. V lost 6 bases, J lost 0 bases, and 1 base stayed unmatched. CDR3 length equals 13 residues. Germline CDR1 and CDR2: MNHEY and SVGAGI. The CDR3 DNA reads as TGTGCCAGCAGGACAGGGGCCTCCTACGAGCAGTACTTC. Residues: CASRTGASYEQYF.

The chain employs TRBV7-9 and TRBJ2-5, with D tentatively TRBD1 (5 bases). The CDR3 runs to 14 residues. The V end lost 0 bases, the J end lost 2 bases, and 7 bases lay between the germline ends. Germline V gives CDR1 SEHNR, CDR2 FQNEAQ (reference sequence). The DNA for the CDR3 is TGTGCCAGCAGCTTAGCTTACAGGCAAGAGACCCAGTACTTC. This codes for CASSLAYRQETQYF.

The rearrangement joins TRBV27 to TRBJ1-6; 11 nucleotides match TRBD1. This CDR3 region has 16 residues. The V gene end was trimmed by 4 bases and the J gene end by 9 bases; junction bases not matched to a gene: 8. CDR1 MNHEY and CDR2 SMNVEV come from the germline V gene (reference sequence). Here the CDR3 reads CASSYGTGGLISPLHF. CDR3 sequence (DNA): TGTGCCAGCAGTTATGGGACAGGGGGGTTAATTTCACCCCTCCACTTT.

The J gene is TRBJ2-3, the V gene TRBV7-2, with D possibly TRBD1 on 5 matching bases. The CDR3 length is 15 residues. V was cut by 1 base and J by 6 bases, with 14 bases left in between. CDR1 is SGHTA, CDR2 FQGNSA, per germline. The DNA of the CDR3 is TGTGCCAGCAGCTTAGTTGGGGCTCGGGTGGATACGCAGTATTTT. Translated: CASSLVGARVDTQYF. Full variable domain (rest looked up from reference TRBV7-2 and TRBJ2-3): GAGVSQSPSNKVTEKGKDVELRCDPISGHTALYWYRQSLGQGLEFLIYFQGNSAPDKSGLPSDRFSAERTGGSVSTLTIQRTQQEDSAVYLCASSLVGARVDTQYFGPGTRLTVL.

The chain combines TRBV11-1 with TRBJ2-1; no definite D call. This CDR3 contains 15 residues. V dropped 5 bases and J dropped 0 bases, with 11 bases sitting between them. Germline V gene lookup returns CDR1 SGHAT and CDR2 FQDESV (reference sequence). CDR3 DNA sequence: TGTGCCAGCAGCGCCGGAAAAAGCTCCTACAATGAGCAGTTCTTC. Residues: CASSAGKSSYNEQFF.

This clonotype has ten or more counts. The CDR3 here is CASIPPPGLAGPRRGTDTQYF. The CDR3 coding sequence is TGTGCCAGCATCCCCCCTCCGGGACTAGCGGGACCGAGACGTGGCACAGATACGCAGTATTTT. The V and J genes are TRBV5-5 and TRBJ2-3, with 13 bases identical to TRBD2. The CDR3 has 21 amino acids. Germline CDR1 reads SGHKS; CDR2 reads YYEKEE (reference sequence). Trimming took 6 bases from V and 1 from J; bases not matched to a gene: 20. The full variable domain, in which reference TRBV5-5 and TRBJ2-3 provide the parts outside the CDR3, is DAGVTQSPTHLIKTRGQQVTLRCSPISGHKSVSWYQQVLGQGPQFIFQYYEKEERGRGNFPDRFSARQFPNYSSELNVNALLLGDSALYLCASIPPPGLAGPRRGTDTQYFGPGTRLTVL.

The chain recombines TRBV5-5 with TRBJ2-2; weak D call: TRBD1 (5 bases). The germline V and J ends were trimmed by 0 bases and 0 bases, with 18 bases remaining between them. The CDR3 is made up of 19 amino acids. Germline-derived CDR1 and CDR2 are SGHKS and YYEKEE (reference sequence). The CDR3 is CASSLDWAGPYPNTGELFF. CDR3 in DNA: TGTGCCAGCAGCTTGGACTGGGCAGGGCCTTATCCGAACACCGGGGAGCTGTTTTTT.

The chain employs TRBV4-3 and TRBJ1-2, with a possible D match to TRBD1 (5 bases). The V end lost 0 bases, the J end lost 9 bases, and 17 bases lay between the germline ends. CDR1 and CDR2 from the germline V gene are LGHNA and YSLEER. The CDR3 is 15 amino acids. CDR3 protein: CASSQEWGTGNRYTF. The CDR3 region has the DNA TGCGCCAGCAGCCAAGAATGGGGGACCGGGAATCGCTACACCTTC.

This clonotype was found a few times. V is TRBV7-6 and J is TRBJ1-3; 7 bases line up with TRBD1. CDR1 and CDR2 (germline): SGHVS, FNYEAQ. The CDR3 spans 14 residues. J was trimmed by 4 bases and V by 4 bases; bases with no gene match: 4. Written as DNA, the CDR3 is TGTGCCAGCAGCTCCACAGGGGAAGGAAACACCATATATTTT. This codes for CASSSTGEGNTIYF.